The clone carrying this TCR beta chain was recorded at least ten times. Its antigen is unknown. Using RNA transcripts as the source, TCR beta CDR3 regions were amplified. Carried out on the TCR CDR3, a first-round RT-PCR used the HTBI primer set. TCRdb re-analysed the multiplex PCR reads in MiXCR, keeping a single row per CDR3 protein. The sample holds approximately 520,000 distinct CDR3 sequences, approximately 25% seen once. The CDR3 loop spans 14 amino acids. The V and J ends lost 3 bases and 5 bases, in that order; junction bases with no gene match: 4. This entry comes from a study of T cells in Graves' hyperthyroidism and ophthalmopathy. Turning to the study itself: Peripheral blood was drawn at first diagnosis, prior to all treatment. Study observations and caveats: Most thyroid clonotypes expanded above 0.001 appeared in blood too. The model made its ophthalmopathy prediction, and onset followed a median 6.5 months later.

The sequencing sample was made of blood. This TCR derives from a woman between 25 and 40 years old with Graves' ophthalmopathy. The V and J genes are TRBV12-3 or TRBV12-4 and TRBJ1-5; 7 nucleotides agree with TRBD1. In DNA form, the CDR3 reads TGTGCCAGCAGTTTTGGACAGGCCGATCAGCCCCAGCATTTT. Translated, it gives CASSFGQADQPQHF.